This T cell receptor beta chain was profiled in a study of T cell responses to AZD1222 COVID-19 vaccine (dated by TCRdb to about 2021). Background for the entire study: Because spike-specific TCR depth and breadth did not differ between the two schedules, AZD1222 recipients who got a second dose at roughly 4 weeks were pooled with those who got a second dose at roughly 12 weeks. TCR sequencing was performed for fewer than 250 trial participants, of whom around 200 were given two doses of AZD1222 and some 26 were given two doses of MenACWY control vaccine. Trial participants were enrolled by age into subgroups of 18-55, 56-69 and 70-plus years, and approximately 150, 30 and 60 TCR-sequenced participants, respectively, were included in these subgroups.

This clone turned up a few times. The clone's antigen remains unknown. No base quality values were provided; no much bigger clone lies one nucleotide off. The label giving this sample's time point can be read as: baseline before first vaccination. Samples from vaccinated people were obtained from the UK trials COV001 and COV002, which included a single-blind randomized controlled phase 2/3 trial of AZD1222 (ChAdOx1 nCoV-19) in healthy adults. For TCRbeta chain sequencing, PBMC samples from trial participants were taken at day 0 and at day 28 after the second dose. A distance of 12 bases separates the germline ends of V and J, which lose 7 bases and 3 bases respectively. Including cysteine and phenylalanine, the CDR3 has 13 amino acids. The kept DNA is CDR3 alone, 39 bases in frame from the first base. Results and caveats for the whole study, not just this receptor: A significant rise in spike-specific TCR breadth and depth was observed after two AZD1222 doses relative to day 0 and relative to MenACWY recipients. The 56-69-year group was small, and its depth increase did not reach significance, likely because of low power. Participants were mostly white British and included more females than males, and it was suggested by the authors that clonal diversity may have been underestimated. The whole spike protein was spanned by vaccine-associated CD4 TCRs, and dominant responses were seen in regions 160-218 and 743-854. Conclusions about previously exposed vaccinees were limited because only six or seven AZD1222 recipients were SARS-CoV-2 seropositive at baseline. Reportedly, close to half of the unique spike-specific TCRs recognized epitopes lying outside the regions that are mutated in the B.1.351 and B.1.1.7 variants. Because no day 14 peak-response samples were available, repertoires were characterized only after the peak T cell response.

The CDR3 regions of human TCRbeta chains were analyzed by immunosequencing. The study's processing was this. TCRs in the repertoires were compared against a reference library of SARS-CoV-2-specific TCRs that had been generated with the MIRA antigen-specificity platform. Breadth was defined as the fraction of unique TCRs that were SARS-CoV-2-associated. Depth was defined as the fraction of total T cells that were SARS-CoV-2-associated. Each spike-specific TCR was assigned to its reactive spike region and to a CD4 or CD8 class using the MIRA data. Log10-transformed breadth and depth values were compared by one-way ANOVA with Sidak's multiple comparisons tests. Not all clones reach the TCRdb copy of this immuneACCESS table, which keeps in-frame sequences only. Checked studies attribute under half of the gap to unresolved V genes and leave the rest unexplained. From that table come the V and J calls and clone size; the DNA was used to work out D and trimming. The sample records some 130,000 clones, 93% of which are singletons. The top ten hold around 5.9% of the sample.

The rearranged chain carries TRBV12-3 or TRBV12-4 and TRBJ1-1; perhaps TRBD1 is the D gene, with 5 bases matching. Sequencing used peripheral blood, obtained on day 0 of AZD1222 vaccination. This sequence was found in an adult in good health. The CDR3 region reads CASIGDGDTEAFF. The nucleotide sequence is given as TGTGCCAGCATCGGGGACGGGGACACTGAAGCTTTCTTT.